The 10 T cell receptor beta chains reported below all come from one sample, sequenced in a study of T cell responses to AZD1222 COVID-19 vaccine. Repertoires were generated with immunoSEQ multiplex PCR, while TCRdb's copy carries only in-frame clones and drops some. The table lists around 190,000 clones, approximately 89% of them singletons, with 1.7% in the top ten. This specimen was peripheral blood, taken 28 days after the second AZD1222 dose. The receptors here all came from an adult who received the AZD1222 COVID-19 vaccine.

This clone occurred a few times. The CDR3 bases are TGTGCCAGCAGCTCTGGACAGGGCGGATTCAAGGAGGAGACCCAGTACTTC. Translation gives CASSSGQGGFKEETQYF. This rearrangement joins TRBV11-2 to TRBJ2-5; 8 nucleotides line up with TRBD1. V trimming: 4 bases; J trimming: 5 bases; junction bases outside the gene matches: 15. The CDR3 spans 17 residues. The germline CDR1 and CDR2 sequences are SGHAT and FQNNGV. Complete variable domain (other parts from reference TRBV11-2 and TRBJ2-5): EAGVAQSPRYKIIEKRQSVAFWCNPISGHATLYWYQQILGQGPKLLIQFQNNGVVDDSQLPKDRFSAERLKGVDSTLKIQPAKLEDSAVYLCASSSGQGGFKEETQYFGPGTRLLVL.

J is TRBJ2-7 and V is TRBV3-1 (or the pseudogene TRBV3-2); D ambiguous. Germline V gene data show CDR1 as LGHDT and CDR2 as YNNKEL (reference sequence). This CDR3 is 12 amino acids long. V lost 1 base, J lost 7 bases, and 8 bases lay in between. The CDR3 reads CASSQAFLEQYF. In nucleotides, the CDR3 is TGTGCCAGCAGCCAAGCTTTTTTAGAGCAGTACTTC.

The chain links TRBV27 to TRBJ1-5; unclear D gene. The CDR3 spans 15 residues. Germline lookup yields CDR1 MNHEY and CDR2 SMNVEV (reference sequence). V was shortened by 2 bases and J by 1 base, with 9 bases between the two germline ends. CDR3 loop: CASSLLGASNQPQHF. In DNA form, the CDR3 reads TGTGCCAGCAGTTTACTGGGCGCCAGCAATCAGCCCCAGCATTTT.

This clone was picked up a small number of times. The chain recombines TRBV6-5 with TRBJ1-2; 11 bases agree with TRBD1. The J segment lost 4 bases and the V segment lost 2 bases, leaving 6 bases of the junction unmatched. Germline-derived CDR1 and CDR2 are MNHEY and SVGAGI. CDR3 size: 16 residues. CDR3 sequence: CASSYVRTGGGYGYTF. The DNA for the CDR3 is TGTGCCAGCAGTTACGTTCGGACAGGGGGCGGCTATGGCTACACCTTC.

In nucleotides, the CDR3 is TGTGCCAGCAGCCTCAGGGTCTATGGCTACACCTTC. It translates to CASSLRVYGYTF. The chain uses TRBV7-2 and TRBJ1-2; D is perhaps TRBD1 (5 bases). CDR3 length: 12 amino acids. The V gene's germline CDR1 is SGHTA and CDR2 FQGNSA. V lost 5 bases, J lost 4 bases, and 8 bases lay in between.

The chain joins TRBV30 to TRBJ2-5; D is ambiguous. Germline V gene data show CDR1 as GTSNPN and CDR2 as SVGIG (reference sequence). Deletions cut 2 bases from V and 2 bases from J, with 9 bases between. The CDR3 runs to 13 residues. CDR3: CAWSTSIQETQYF. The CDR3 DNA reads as TGTGCCTGGAGTACCTCAATACAAGAGACCCAGTACTTC.

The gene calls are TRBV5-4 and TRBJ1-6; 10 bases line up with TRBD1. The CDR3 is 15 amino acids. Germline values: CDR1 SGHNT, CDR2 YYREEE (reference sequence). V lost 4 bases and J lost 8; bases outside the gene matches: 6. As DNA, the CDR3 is TGTGCCAGCAGCCTTCCCGGGACAGGGGATTCACCCCTCCACTTT. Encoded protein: CASSLPGTGDSPLHF.

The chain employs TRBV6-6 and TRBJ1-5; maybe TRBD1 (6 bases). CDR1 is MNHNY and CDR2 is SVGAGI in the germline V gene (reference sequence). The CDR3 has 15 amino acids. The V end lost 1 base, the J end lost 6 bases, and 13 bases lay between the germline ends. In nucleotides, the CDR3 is TGTGCCAGCAGTTACTATAACAGGGAGGGTCAGCCCCAGCATTTT. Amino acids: CASSYYNREGQPQHF.

The DNA of the CDR3 is TGTGCCAGCAGTCGTAGCGGGGGAACCTACAATGAGCAGTTCTTC. It translates to CASSRSGGTYNEQFF. J is TRBJ2-1 and V is TRBV9, with 9 bases fitting TRBD2. CDR1 and CDR2 from the germline V gene are SGDLS and YYNGEE. The CDR3 loop spans 15 amino acids. The V gene end was trimmed by 5 bases and the J gene end by 2 bases; junction bases not matched to a gene: 5.

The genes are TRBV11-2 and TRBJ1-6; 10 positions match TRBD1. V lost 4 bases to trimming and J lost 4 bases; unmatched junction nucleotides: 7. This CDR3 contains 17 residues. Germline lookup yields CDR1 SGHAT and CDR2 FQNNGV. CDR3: CASSSRQGAQYNSPLHF. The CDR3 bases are TGTGCCAGCAGCTCAAGACAGGGGGCTCAATATAATTCACCCCTCCACTTT.